This T cell receptor (beta chain) was identified in a study of control samples from healthy donors and cancer patients. The data were produced by immunoSEQ multiplex PCR, yet TCRdb's version contains in-frame clones alone and is incomplete. The sample holds some 120,000 clones, 85% to 90% seen once. V lost 2 bases and J lost 0, with 7 bases in between. This CDR3 spans 15 amino acids. Germline-derived CDR1 and CDR2 are KGHDR and SFDVKD. Sequencing was done on a sample of PBMCs. This sequence originates from a woman between 45 and 60 years old with colorectal cancer. The chain links TRBV24-1 to TRBJ1-5; no definite D call. CDR3: CATSDSLTSNQPQHF. CDR3 bases: TGTGCCACCAGTGATTCCCTAACTAGCAATCAGCCCCAGCATTTT.